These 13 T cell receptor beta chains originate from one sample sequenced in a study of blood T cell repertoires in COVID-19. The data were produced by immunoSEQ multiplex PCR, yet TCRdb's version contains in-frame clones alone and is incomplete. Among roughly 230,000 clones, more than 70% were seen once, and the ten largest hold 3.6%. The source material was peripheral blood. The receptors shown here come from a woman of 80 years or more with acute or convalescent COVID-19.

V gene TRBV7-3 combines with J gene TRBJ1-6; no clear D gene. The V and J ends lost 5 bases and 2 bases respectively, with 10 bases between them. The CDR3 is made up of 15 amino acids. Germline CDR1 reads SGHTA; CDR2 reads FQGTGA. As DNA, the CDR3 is TGTGCCAGCAGCGCGGGGTTGACCTATAATTCACCCCTCCACTTT. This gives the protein CASSAGLTYNSPLHF. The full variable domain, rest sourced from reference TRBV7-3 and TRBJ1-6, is GAGVSQTPSNKVTEKGKYVELRCDPISGHTALYWYRQSLGQGPEFLIYFQGTGAADDSGLPNDRFFAVRPEGSVSTLKIQRTERGDSAVYLCASSAGLTYNSPLHFGNGTRLTVT.

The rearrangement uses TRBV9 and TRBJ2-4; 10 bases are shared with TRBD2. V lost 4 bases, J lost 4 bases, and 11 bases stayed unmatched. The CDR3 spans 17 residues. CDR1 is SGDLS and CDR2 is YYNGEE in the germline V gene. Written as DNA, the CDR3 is TGTGCCAGCAGCCCAGAGTTATTTAGCGGGGGGAAAAACATTCAGTACTTC. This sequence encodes CASSPELFSGGKNIQYF.

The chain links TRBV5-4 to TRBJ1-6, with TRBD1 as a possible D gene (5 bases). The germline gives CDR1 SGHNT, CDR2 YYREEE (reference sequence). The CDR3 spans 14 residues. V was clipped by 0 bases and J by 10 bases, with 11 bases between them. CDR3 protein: CASSLEQGGSPLHF. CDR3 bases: TGTGCCAGCAGCTTGGAGCAGGGTGGGTCACCCCTCCACTTT.

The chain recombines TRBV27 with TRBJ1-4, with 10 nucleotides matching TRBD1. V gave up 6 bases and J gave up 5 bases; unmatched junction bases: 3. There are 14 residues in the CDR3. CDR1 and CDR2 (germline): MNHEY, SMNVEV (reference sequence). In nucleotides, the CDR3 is TGTGCCAGCAGCCGGACAGGGGGGAATGAAAAACTGTTTTTT. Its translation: CASSRTGGNEKLFF.

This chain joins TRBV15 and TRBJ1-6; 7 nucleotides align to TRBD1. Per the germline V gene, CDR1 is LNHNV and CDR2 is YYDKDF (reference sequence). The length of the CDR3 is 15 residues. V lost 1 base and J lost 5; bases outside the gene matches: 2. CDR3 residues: CATSRGQGNNSPLHF. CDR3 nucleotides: TGTGCCACCAGCAGAGGACAGGGCAATAATTCACCCCTCCACTTT.

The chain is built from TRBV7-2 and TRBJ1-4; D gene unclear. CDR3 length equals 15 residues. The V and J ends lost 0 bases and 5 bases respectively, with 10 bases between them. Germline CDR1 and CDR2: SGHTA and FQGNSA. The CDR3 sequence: CASSLASRLNEKLFF. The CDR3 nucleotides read TGTGCCAGCAGCTTAGCATCGCGGCTAAATGAAAAACTGTTTTTT. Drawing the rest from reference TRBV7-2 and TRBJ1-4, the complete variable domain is GAGVSQSPSNKVTEKGKDVELRCDPISGHTALYWYRQSLGQGLEFLIYFQGNSAPDKSGLPSDRFSAERTGGSVSTLTIQRTQQEDSAVYLCASSLASRLNEKLFFGSGTQLSVL.

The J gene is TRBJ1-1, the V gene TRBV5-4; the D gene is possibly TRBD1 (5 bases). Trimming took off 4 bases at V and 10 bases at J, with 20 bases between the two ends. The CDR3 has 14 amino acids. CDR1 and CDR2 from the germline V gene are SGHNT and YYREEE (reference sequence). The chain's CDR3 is CASSPSLGEVGAFF. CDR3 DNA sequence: TGTGCCAGCAGCCCGAGTCTGGGGGAGGTTGGAGCTTTCTTT.

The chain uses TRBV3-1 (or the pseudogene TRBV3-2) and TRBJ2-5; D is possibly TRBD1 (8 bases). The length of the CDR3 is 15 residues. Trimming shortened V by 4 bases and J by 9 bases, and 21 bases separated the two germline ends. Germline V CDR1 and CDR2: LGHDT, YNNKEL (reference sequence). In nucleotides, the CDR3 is TGTGCCAGCAGCCGCCCGTCAGGGGGCCGGGGGGCCCAGTACTTC. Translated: CASSRPSGGRGAQYF.

Here the CDR3 reads CASSGGQINQPQHF. Here the CDR3 DNA reads TGTGCCAGTAGTGGGGGACAGATAAATCAGCCCCAGCATTTT. The V call is TRBV19, the J call TRBJ1-5; 7 bases match TRBD1. Trimming cost V 5 bases and J 4 bases; bases outside gene matches: 5. Germline loops: CDR1 LNHDA, CDR2 SQIVND (reference sequence). The CDR3 runs 14 residues. The whole variable domain, filled in from reference TRBV19 and TRBJ1-5, reads DGGITQSPKYLFRKEGQNVTLSCEQNLNHDAMYWYRQDPGQGLRLIYYSQIVNDFQKGDIAEGYSVSREKKESFPLTVTSAQKNPTAFYLCASSGGQINQPQHFGDGTRLSIL.

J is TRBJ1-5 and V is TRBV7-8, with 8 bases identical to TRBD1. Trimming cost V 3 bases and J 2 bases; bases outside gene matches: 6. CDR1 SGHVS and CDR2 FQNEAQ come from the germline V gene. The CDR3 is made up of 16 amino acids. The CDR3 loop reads CASSLLTGVGNQPQHF. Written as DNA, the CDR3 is TGTGCCAGCAGCTTGCTGACAGGGGTTGGCAATCAGCCCCAGCATTTT. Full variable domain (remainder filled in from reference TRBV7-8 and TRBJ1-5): GAGVSQSPRYKVAKRGQDVALRCDPISGHVSLFWYQQALGQGPEFLTYFQNEAQLDKSGLPSDRFFAERPEGSVSTLKIQRTQQEDSAVYLCASSLLTGVGNQPQHFGDGTRLSIL.

The DNA of the CDR3 is TGTGCCAGCATAAGGGGCAGGAGCACTGAAGCTTTCTTT. As protein: CASIRGRSTEAFF. The chain uses TRBV6-6 and TRBJ1-1, with D perhaps TRBD1 (5 bases). The germline V gene encodes CDR1 MNHNY and CDR2 SVGAGI (reference sequence). The germline V and J ends were trimmed by 7 bases and 4 bases, with 13 bases remaining between them. This CDR3 is built from 13 residues.

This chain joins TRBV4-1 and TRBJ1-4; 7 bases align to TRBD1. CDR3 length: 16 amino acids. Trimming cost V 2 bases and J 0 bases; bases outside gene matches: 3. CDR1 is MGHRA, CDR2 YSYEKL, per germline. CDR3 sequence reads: CASSQSGQPTNEKLFF. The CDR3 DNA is TGCGCCAGCAGCCAATCGGGACAGCCAACTAATGAAAAACTGTTTTTT.

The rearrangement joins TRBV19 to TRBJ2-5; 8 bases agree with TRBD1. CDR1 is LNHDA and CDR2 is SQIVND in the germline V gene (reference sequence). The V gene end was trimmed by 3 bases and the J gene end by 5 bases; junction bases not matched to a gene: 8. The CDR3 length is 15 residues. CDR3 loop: CASSMAGGRGETQYF. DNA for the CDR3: TGTGCCAGTAGTATGGCAGGGGGCCGCGGGGAGACCCAGTACTTC.